The sequence of this T cell receptor beta chain was determined in a study of blood T cell repertoires in COVID-19 (dated by TCRdb to 2018 to 2020). Background on the whole study: Samples covering the acute and convalescent phases of COVID-19 were provided by collaborators in the United States, Italy and Spain. The material from the prospective study consisted of cDNA or gDNA derived from T cells, B-cell-depleted T cells, or PBMCs. Deeply sampled blood TCRbeta repertoires from subjects exposed to, actively infected with, or recovered from COVID-19 were included in the dataset. The repertoires were released in a freely available public database meant as a resource for research on the immune response to SARS-CoV-2. The samples were drawn from two sources: the first 160 participants of the ongoing ImmuneRACE study, and fewer than 1,500 subjects contributed by 6 global collaborators. The sample metadata nearly always contained a de-identified subject ID, COVID-19 status, age in years and sex. Where available, HLA class I and class II types were taken from metadata supplied by the sample provider and were not determined by assay-based typing.

Whole blood was collected in K2EDTA tubes by collaborating institutions according to the institutions' own protocols. For TCRbeta analysis, collaborators shipped samples as frozen whole blood, isolated PBMCs, or DNA extracted from either of those sample types. Inclusive of the bounding cysteine and phenylalanine, the CDR3 is 11 residues long. The DNA shown is the 33-base CDR3, in frame from base 1. Trimming costs V 6 bases and J 9 bases, and their ends lie 9 bases apart. As regards this clone: The antigen it binds to is not known. No per-base quality is available; no much larger clone lies one base away.

The immunoSEQ Assay, a bias-controlled multiplex PCR, was used to amplify TCRbeta CDR3 regions from genomic DNA. As for the authors' bioinformatics: The number of nucleated cells in each sample was estimated by amplification of reference gene primers within the assay. To quantify the absolute abundance of each unique TCRbeta CDR3 rearrangement, sequence reads were collapsed and filtered. For each sample, productive Simpson clonality was calculated by taking the square root of Simpson's diversity index across productive rearrangements. TCRdb's version of the immuneACCESS table is confined to in-frame rearrangements and falls short of the full clone set. An unresolved V gene accounts for under half of the shortfall where checked; the remainder is of unknown origin. V and J calls and clone size come straight from that table; D and trimming were deduced from the DNA. Counted in this sample were about 270,000 clones; 84% of them appeared once. The ten largest clones represent 8% to 9.5% of the sample.

Beyond this particular receptor, the publication reports: The quantity of clinical and demographic metadata differed by source and by participant and was supplied without curation.

Material for sequencing was peripheral blood. The sequence was collected from a human donor in a cohort sampled during active COVID-19. Recombination linked TRBV12-3 or TRBV12-4 to TRBJ2-1; no D gene call is confident. The sequenced DNA is TGTGCCAGCAGCTTTCTCCTTGAGCAGTTCTTC. Its protein reads: CASSFLLEQFF.